This T cell receptor beta chain stems from a study of T cell responses to AZD1222 COVID-19 vaccine. Study results and caveats: At study baseline, merely several AZD1222 recipients were seropositive. The study found vaccine-associated CD4 TCRs spanning spike, dominant at 160-218 and 743-854. Nearly half of spike-specific TCRs reportedly target unmutated variant regions. Rises in breadth and depth of Spike-specific TCRs came after two AZD1222 doses.

The data were produced by immunoSEQ multiplex PCR, yet TCRdb's version contains in-frame clones alone and is incomplete. This table holds 90,000 to 120,000 clones, over 80% found once. CDR3 length: 16 residues. Germline CDR1 and CDR2: SQVTM and ANQGSEA. After removal of 6 bases from V and 1 base from J, the junction contained 9 bases not matched to a gene. Remarks on this clone: Its specificity is unknown.

The material was peripheral blood, obtained 28 days after the second AZD1222 dose. This clonotype was sampled from an adult who received the AZD1222 COVID-19 vaccine. The rearrangement uses TRBV29-1 and TRBJ2-3; 11 bases line up with TRBD2. CDR3: CSVWLAGGLGTDTQYF. The DNA of the CDR3 is TGCAGCGTGTGGTTAGCGGGGGGGCTTGGCACAGATACGCAGTATTTT.